This note documents a single TCR beta chain sequence. Its specificity is unknown. Likely unrecorded immune exposures existed in these nominally healthy donors. PCR amplification relied on 60 Vbeta primers (plus 13 Jbeta primers). Assay: immunoSEQ multiplex PCR; the TCRdb copy retains only in-frame clones and omits some. The sample consists of about 76,000 clones, about 66% of them appearing once. This sample was included in a study of cytomegalovirus exposure and HLA in healthy donors. The CDR3 sequence is 14 residues long. V lost 8 bases and J 2 bases, leaving 16 bases between the germline ends. Germline assignment: CDR1 MDHEN and CDR2 SYDVKM. Study-level points and caveats: The study listed roughly 160 cytomegalovirus-associated TCR beta chains. Later examination showed HLA-associated TCR beta chains had greater clonal expansion than equally common others.

V and J are TRBV28 and TRBJ2-7; D is possibly TRBD2 (6 bases). This clonotype originated in a man between 60 and 75 years old in good health and CMV-seropositive. Sequenced: PBMCs. Here the CDR3 DNA reads TGTGCCAGCCTCGGGTCTGGAGGGGCCTACGAGCAGTACTTC. Residues: CASLGSGGAYEQYF.